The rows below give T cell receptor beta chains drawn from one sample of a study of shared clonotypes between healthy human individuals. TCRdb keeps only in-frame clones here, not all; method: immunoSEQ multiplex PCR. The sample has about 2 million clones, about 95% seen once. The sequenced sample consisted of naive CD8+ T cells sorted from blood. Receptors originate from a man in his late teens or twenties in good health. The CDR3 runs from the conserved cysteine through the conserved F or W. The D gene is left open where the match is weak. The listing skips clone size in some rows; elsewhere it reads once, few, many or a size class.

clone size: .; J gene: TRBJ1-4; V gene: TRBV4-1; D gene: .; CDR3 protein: CASSQEDEKLFF; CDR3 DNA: TGCGCCAGCAGCCAAGAGGATGAAAAACTGTTTTTT
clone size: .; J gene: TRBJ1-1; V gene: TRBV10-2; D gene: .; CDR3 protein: CASRDTEAFF; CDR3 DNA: TGCGCCAGCAGGGACACTGAAGCTTTCTTT
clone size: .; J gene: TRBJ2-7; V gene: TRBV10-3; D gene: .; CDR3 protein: CAISEMGRAYEQYF; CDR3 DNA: TGTGCCATCAGTGAGATGGGCAGGGCCTACGAGCAGTACTTC
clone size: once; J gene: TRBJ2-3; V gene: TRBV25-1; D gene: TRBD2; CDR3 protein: CASSDLAGSTDTQYF; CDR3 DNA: TGTGCCAGCAGTGACCTAGCGGGTAGCACAGATACGCAGTATTTT
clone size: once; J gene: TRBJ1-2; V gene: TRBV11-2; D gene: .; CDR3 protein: CASSLDLGGYTF; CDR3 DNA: TGTGCCAGCAGCTTAGATCTGGGTGGCTACACCTTC
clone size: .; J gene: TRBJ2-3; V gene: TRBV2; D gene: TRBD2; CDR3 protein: CASSVVAGATDTQYF; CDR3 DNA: TGTGCCAGCAGTGTTGTAGCGGGGGCTACAGATACGCAGTATTTT
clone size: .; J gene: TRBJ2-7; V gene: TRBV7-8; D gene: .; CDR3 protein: CASRSRPDEQYF; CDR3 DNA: TGTGCCAGCAGATCAAGACCCGACGAGCAGTACTTC
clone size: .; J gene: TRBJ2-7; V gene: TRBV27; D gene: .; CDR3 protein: CASSLLGGELWEQYF; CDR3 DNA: TGTGCCAGCAGTTTACTGGGAGGCGAACTTTGGGAGCAGTACTTC
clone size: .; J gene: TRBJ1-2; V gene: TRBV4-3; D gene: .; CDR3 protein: CASSQDPGRDSNYGYTF; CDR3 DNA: TGCGCCAGCAGCCAAGATCCAGGCAGGGACTCTAACTATGGCTACACCTTC
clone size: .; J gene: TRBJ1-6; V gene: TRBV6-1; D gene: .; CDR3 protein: CASRTYNSPLHF; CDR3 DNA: TGTGCCAGCAGGACCTATAATTCGCCCCTCCACTTT
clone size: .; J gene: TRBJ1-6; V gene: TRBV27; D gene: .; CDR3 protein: CASSLMGATNSPLHF; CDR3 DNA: TGTGCCAGCAGTTTGATGGGGGCTACGAATTCACCCCTCCACTTT
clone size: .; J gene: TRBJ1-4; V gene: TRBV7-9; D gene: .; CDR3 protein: CASSYKGTYDEKLFF; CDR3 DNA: TGTGCCAGCAGCTATAAGGGGACATATGATGAAAAACTGTTTTTT